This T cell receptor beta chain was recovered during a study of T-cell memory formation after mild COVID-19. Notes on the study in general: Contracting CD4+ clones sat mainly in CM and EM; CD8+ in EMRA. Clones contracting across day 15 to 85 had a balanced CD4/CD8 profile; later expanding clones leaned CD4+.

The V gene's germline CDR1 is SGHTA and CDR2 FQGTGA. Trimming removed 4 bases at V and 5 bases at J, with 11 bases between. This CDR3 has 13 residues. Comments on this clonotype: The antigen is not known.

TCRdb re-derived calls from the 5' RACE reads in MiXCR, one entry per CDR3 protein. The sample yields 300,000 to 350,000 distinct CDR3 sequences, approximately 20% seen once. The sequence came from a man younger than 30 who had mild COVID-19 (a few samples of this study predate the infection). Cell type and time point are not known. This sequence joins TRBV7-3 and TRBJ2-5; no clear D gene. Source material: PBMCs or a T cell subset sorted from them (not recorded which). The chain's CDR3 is CASSSDPAETQYF. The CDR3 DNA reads TGTGCCAGCAGCTCCGACCCCGCGGAGACCCAGTACTTC.